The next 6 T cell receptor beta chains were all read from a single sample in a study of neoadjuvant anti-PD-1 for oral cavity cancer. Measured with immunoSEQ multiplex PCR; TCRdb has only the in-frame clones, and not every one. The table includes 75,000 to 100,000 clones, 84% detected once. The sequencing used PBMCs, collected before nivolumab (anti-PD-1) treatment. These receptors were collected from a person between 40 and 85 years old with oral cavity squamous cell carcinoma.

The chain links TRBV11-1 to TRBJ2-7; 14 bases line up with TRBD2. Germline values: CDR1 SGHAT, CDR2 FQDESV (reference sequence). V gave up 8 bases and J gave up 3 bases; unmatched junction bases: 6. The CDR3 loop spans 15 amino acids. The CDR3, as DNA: TGTGCCAGCGGGACTAGCGGGAGTCATCGCTACGAGCAGTACTTC. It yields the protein CASGTSGSHRYEQYF.

The CDR3: CASSVLSGSPGDEQFF. In DNA form, the CDR3 reads TGTGCCAGCAGCGTCCTTAGCGGGAGTCCGGGGGATGAGCAGTTCTTC. This rearrangement joins TRBV9 to TRBJ2-1, with 9 bases lining up with TRBD2. Looked up from germline, CDR1 is SGDLS and CDR2 is YYNGEE. The CDR3 totals 16 residues. V lost 2 bases, J lost 8 bases, and 11 bases stayed unmatched.

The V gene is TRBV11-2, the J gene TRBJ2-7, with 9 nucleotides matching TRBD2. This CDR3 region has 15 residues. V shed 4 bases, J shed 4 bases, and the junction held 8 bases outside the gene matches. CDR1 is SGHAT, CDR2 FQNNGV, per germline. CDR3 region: CASSYGREGRYEQYF. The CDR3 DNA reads TGTGCCAGCAGCTATGGGCGGGAGGGCCGGTACGAGCAGTACTTC.

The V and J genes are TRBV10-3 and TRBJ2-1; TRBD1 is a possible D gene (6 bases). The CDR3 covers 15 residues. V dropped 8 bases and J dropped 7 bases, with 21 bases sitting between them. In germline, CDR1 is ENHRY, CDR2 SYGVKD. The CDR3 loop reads CAIEGDRAGNNEQFF. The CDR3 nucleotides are TGTGCCATCGAGGGGGACCGGGCGGGTAATAATGAGCAGTTCTTC.

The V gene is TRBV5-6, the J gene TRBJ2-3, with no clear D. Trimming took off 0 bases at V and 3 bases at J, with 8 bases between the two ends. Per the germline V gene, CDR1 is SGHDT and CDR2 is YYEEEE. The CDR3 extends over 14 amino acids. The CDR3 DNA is TGTGCCAGCAGCTTGGGGCAGTTTACAGATACGCAGTATTTT. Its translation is CASSLGQFTDTQYF.

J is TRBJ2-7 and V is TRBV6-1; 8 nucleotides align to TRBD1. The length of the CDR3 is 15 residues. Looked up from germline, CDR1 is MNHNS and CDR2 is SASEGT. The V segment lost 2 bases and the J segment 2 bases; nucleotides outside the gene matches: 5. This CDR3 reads CASSEQGAIPYEQYF. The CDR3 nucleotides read TGTGCCAGCAGTGAACAGGGGGCAATCCCCTACGAGCAGTACTTC.